This T cell receptor (beta chain) appears in the sequencing data of a study of glioma-infiltrating T cells. Turning to the study itself: Target coverage was about 4- to 10-fold for 850,000 to 1,000,000 blood T cells.

Study conclusions and caveats: Above-expected tissue-blood divergence occurred in all gliomas, most in low-grade ones.

The sample holds one count of this clonotype. What it binds is unknown. A read error may be the cause here, since a much bigger clone is one base away. TCR alpha and beta CDR3 regions were amplified from RNA using iRepertoire nested multiplex PCR. TCRdb itself ran the multiplex PCR reads through MiXCR, one entry per CDR3 protein. The sample holds more than 350,000 distinct CDR3 sequences, about two fifths seen once. The TCR sequence derives from a human donor with low-grade glioma or glioblastoma, undergoing nonglioma brain surgery, or in good health (not recorded which). The specimen was glioma tissue, nonneoplastic brain tissue, or PBMCs (not recorded which).

The CDR3 protein is CASSYQGNNQPQHF. CDR3 nucleotides: TGTGCCAGCAGTTATCAGGGGAACAATCAGCCCCAGCATTTT. This sequence joins TRBV6-1 and TRBJ1-5; tentative D call: TRBD1 (6 bases). Germline CDR1 and CDR2: MNHNS and SASEGT. There are 14 residues in the CDR3. Deletions cut 5 bases from V and 3 bases from J, with 11 bases between.